The clone carrying this TCR beta chain came up many times. The data were obtained in a study of early T cells in non-severe SARS-CoV-2 infection. TCRdb independently ran MiXCR on the 5' RACE reads; one entry per CDR3 protein. Found here are tens of thousands of distinct CDR3 sequences, around 7% of them singletons; the top ten hold about two fifths. CDR3 length equals 14 residues. Germline CDR1 and CDR2: LGHDT and YNNKEL (reference sequence). The V gene lost 3 bases and the J gene lost 6 bases, with 11 bases spanning the gap. The clonotype was recovered from an adult who was a healthcare worker with PCR-confirmed SARS-CoV-2 infection or an uninfected control (not recorded which). Sequencing was performed on whole blood. The chain couples TRBV3-1 to TRBJ1-4; possibly TRBD1 for D (6 bases). The DNA for the CDR3 is TGTGCCAGCAGCCAGGCAGGGGCGGATGAAAAACTGTTTTTT. Translating it yields CASSQAGADEKLFF.